This entry lists 23 T cell receptor beta chains sequenced from one sample in a study of cytomegalovirus exposure and HLA in healthy donors. Primers included in the PCR were 60 Vbeta and 13 Jbeta primers. Some clones are missing from TCRdb's copy, which holds only in-frame ones; the method was immunoSEQ multiplex PCR. The sample consists of more than 95,000 clones, roughly 9.9% of them appearing once. Sequenced sample: PBMCs. The receptor set was obtained from a man younger than 40 in good health and CMV-seronegative.

This rearrangement joins TRBV9 to TRBJ2-1, with a weak D call TRBD2 (6 bases). There are 15 residues in the CDR3. The V gene's germline CDR1 is SGDLS and CDR2 YYNGEE. Trimming stripped 3 bases from V and 2 bases from J, with 12 bases between. CDR3 DNA sequence: TGTGCCAGCAGCGCGGGGAGCGGGCCCTACAATGAGCAGTTCTTC. As protein: CASSAGSGPYNEQFF.

The genes are TRBV7-2 and TRBJ2-7; 13 nucleotides agree with TRBD2. Trimming cost V 4 bases and J 3 bases; bases outside gene matches: 3. CDR3 length equals 15 residues. Germline CDR1 SGHTA, CDR2 FQGNSA. The CDR3 DNA reads as TGTGCCAGCAGCTGGGGACTAGCGGGGTACTACGAGCAGTACTTC. The encoded protein is CASSWGLAGYYEQYF. Using reference TRBV7-2 and TRBJ2-7 for the parts outside the CDR3, the full variable domain is GAGVSQSPSNKVTEKGKDVELRCDPISGHTALYWYRQSLGQGLEFLIYFQGNSAPDKSGLPSDRFSAERTGGSVSTLTIQRTQQEDSAVYLCASSWGLAGYYEQYFGPGTRLTVT.

The chain links TRBV4-3 to TRBJ1-3; possible D gene TRBD1, 5 bases. V lost 0 bases to trimming and J lost 4 bases, with 16 bases between them. CDR3 size: 17 residues. Germline loops: CDR1 LGHNA, CDR2 YSLEER. The CDR3 loop is CASSQDHSWDWGNTIYF. CDR3 nucleotides: TGCGCCAGCAGCCAAGACCATTCCTGGGACTGGGGAAACACCATATATTTT.

The V and J genes are TRBV5-1 and TRBJ2-1; 8 bases are a match to TRBD2. Per the germline V gene, CDR1 is SGHRS and CDR2 is YFSETQ. V shed 4 bases and J 2 bases; nucleotides not matched to a gene: 14. This CDR3 contains 18 residues. The CDR3 is CASSPLKASGPPYNEQFF. The DNA for the CDR3 is TGCGCCAGCAGCCCGTTGAAGGCTAGCGGGCCTCCCTACAATGAGCAGTTCTTC.

There are a few counts of this clone. The gene calls are TRBV29-1 and TRBJ1-4, with TRBD1 as a possible D gene (5 bases). Trimming removed 2 bases from V and 8 bases from J, with 15 bases in between. This CDR3 is built from 14 residues. Germline V CDR1 and CDR2: SQVTM, ANQGSEA. CDR3 bases: TGCAGCGTTGAATTGGCGGGGGGGGGAGAAAAACTGTTTTTT. Residues: CSVELAGGGEKLFF.

This clone has only a few counts. The chain carries TRBV19 and TRBJ1-4, with 8 bases identical to TRBD1. This CDR3 has 14 residues. Germline V gene lookup returns CDR1 LNHDA and CDR2 SQIVND (reference sequence). V lost 7 bases and J lost 5; bases outside the gene matches: 6. Here the CDR3 DNA reads TGTGCCAGTACCTCGACAGGGGTCAATGAAAAACTGTTTTTT. Translated, it gives CASTSTGVNEKLFF.

This clone was counted only a few times. The chain joins TRBV4-1 to TRBJ1-2, with D hard to call. Germline V gives CDR1 MGHRA, CDR2 YSYEKL. Trimming cost V 0 bases and J 5 bases, with 16 bases left between them. This CDR3 has 16 residues. The CDR3 is CASSQERNSGLYGYTF. CDR3 coding DNA: TGCGCCAGCAGCCAAGAAAGAAATTCGGGGTTATATGGCTACACCTTC.

The chain uses TRBV19 and TRBJ2-7; TRBD2 matches 8 bases. This CDR3 region has 16 residues. CDR1 and CDR2 from the germline V gene are LNHDA and SQIVND (reference sequence). The ends lost 2 bases at V and 2 bases at J; junction bases unmatched: 8. CDR3 region: CASSIKAGAGPYEQYF. In DNA form, the CDR3 reads TGTGCCAGTAGTATAAAAGCGGGAGCCGGGCCCTACGAGCAGTACTTC.

This clone was found a few times. CDR3 sequence: CASSPRDRPTYGYTF. Written as DNA, the CDR3 is TGTGCCAGCAGTCCCCGGGACAGGCCGACCTATGGCTACACCTTC. The genes are TRBV28 and TRBJ1-2; TRBD1 aligns across 8 bases. The germline CDR1 and CDR2 sequences are MDHEN and SYDVKM. V lost 5 bases, J lost 4 bases, and 9 bases stayed unmatched. The CDR3 covers 15 residues.

The rearrangement uses TRBV4-1 and TRBJ1-5; 7 nucleotides match TRBD1. V was pared by 1 base and J by 5 bases, with 5 bases of the junction left unmatched. The CDR3 runs 15 residues. The germline V gene encodes CDR1 MGHRA and CDR2 YSYEKL. CDR3 DNA sequence: TGCGCCAGCAGCCAAGTGGGACAGAGTGATCAGCCCCAGCATTTT. It yields the protein CASSQVGQSDQPQHF.

The V gene is TRBV11-2, the J gene TRBJ2-5; 12 nucleotides line up with TRBD2. Germline trimming cut 4 bases from V and 2 bases from J; bases unmatched to any gene: 5. CDR3 length: 16 residues. Germline lookup yields CDR1 SGHAT and CDR2 FQNNGV. CDR3 sequence (DNA): TGTGCCAGCAGCTCCTCACTAGCGGGGGGTCAAGAGACCCAGTACTTC. Translation: CASSSSLAGGQETQYF.

The V and J genes are TRBV27 and TRBJ1-2; perhaps TRBD1 as D (5 bases). The V gene's germline CDR1 is MNHEY and CDR2 SMNVEV (reference sequence). V lost 7 bases to trimming and J lost 0 bases, with 21 bases between them. CDR3 length: 17 amino acids. Written as DNA, the CDR3 is TGTGCCAGCACCAATTCTCCATACCGGGGGTCTAACTATGGCTACACCTTC. Encoded protein: CASTNSPYRGSNYGYTF.

The gene calls are TRBV4-3 and TRBJ2-2; TRBD1 aligns across 8 bases. With 3 bases clipped from V and 3 bases from J, the junction kept 9 bases outside the gene matches. CDR1 is LGHNA and CDR2 is YSLEER in the germline V gene. The CDR3 extends over 17 amino acids. CDR3 nucleotide sequence: TGCGCCAGCAGCCACCCGGTGGACAGGGCCGACACCGGGGAGCTGTTTTTT. The encoded protein is CASSHPVDRADTGELFF.

This clone came up a few times. This chain links TRBV5-1 with TRBJ2-7; 10 bases agree with TRBD2. There are 15 residues in the CDR3. Trimming took 0 bases from V and 4 from J; bases not matched to a gene: 4. Germline loops: CDR1 SGHRS, CDR2 YFSETQ. The CDR3 sequence is CASSLGVAGGYEQYF. The CDR3, as DNA: TGCGCCAGCAGCTTGGGGGTAGCGGGAGGTTACGAGCAGTACTTC.

This clone was picked up a small number of times. The chain is built from TRBV7-8 and TRBJ2-7; no definite D call. Germline V gene sequence: CDR1 SGHVS, CDR2 FQNEAQ. This CDR3 spans 14 amino acids. V shed 0 bases and J shed 6 bases, with 12 bases lying between them. CDR3 in DNA: TGTGCCAGCAGCTTAGCTGAGAGGCTAGTCGAGCAGTACTTC. Its protein product is CASSLAERLVEQYF.

J is TRBJ2-5 and V is TRBV7-9, with a tentative D call TRBD2 (5 bases). Trimming took 1 base from V and 5 from J, leaving 14 bases between them. The germline V gene has CDR1 SEHNR and CDR2 FQNEAQ (reference sequence). The CDR3 totals 15 residues. The CDR3, as DNA: TGTGCCAGCAGCTTAGGGCTAGGACTGCCGGAGACCCAGTACTTC. It translates to CASSLGLGLPETQYF.

The rearrangement joins TRBV5-4 to TRBJ2-5; tentative D call: TRBD1 (6 bases). V lost 5 bases and J 1 base, leaving 15 bases between the germline ends. The CDR3 sequence is 15 residues long. Germline CDR1 and CDR2: SGHNT and YYREEE (reference sequence). CDR3 loop: CASSTTAGVQETQYF. CDR3 coding DNA: TGTGCCAGCAGTACCACCGCAGGGGTCCAAGAGACCCAGTACTTC.

The chain combines TRBV5-6 with TRBJ1-5; D gene uncertain. This CDR3 contains 16 residues. Germline values: CDR1 SGHDT, CDR2 YYEEEE. V lost 0 bases and J 1 base, leaving 11 bases between the germline ends. For the CDR3, the DNA is TGTGCCAGCAGCTTGGGGGCGGGTACGAGCAATCAGCCCCAGCATTTT. Protein product: CASSLGAGTSNQPQHF.

The chain joins TRBV6-5 to TRBJ2-7, with D perhaps matching TRBD1 (5 bases). V dropped 0 bases and J dropped 7 bases, with 16 bases sitting between them. There are 15 residues in the CDR3. Germline CDR1 is MNHEY and CDR2 is SVGAGI. CDR3 sequence (DNA): TGTGCCAGCAGTTACTCGGGGCCCAGAGTTAGAGAGCAGTACTTC. It specifies CASSYSGPRVREQYF.

This clone has only a few counts. The chain combines TRBV9 with TRBJ1-4, with 7 bases aligning to TRBD1. The CDR3 has 15 residues. V shed 4 bases and J 6 bases; nucleotides not matched to a gene: 9. The germline CDR1 and CDR2 sequences are SGDLS and YYNGEE. DNA of the CDR3: TGTGCCAGCAGCCCCCGCCCCCAGGGGGATGAAAAACTGTTTTTT. Protein product: CASSPRPQGDEKLFF. Filled out from reference TRBV9 and TRBJ1-4, the complete variable domain reads DSGVTQTPKHLITATGQRVTLRCSPRSGDLSVYWYQQSLDQGLQFLIQYYNGEERAKGNILERFSAQQFPDLHSELNLSSLELGDSALYFCASSPRPQGDEKLFFGSGTQLSVL.

This clone was observed a handful of times. The chain combines TRBV27 with TRBJ2-7, with 11 bases matching TRBD1. V shed 6 bases and J 3 bases; nucleotides not matched to a gene: 7. Per the germline V gene, CDR1 is MNHEY and CDR2 is SMNVEV (reference sequence). The CDR3 runs 15 residues. DNA of the CDR3: TGTGCCAGCAGCCCCGGGACAGGGGGTAACTACGAGCAGTACTTC. Translated, it gives CASSPGTGGNYEQYF.

The chain has TRBV9 and TRBJ2-1; 10 nucleotides align to TRBD2. The V gene's germline CDR1 is SGDLS and CDR2 YYNGEE. The ends lost 9 bases at V and 7 bases at J; junction bases unmatched: 10. The CDR3 contains 14 residues. CDR3 sequence: CATSSGGPENEQFF. CDR3 DNA sequence: TGTGCCACCAGTAGCGGGGGGCCGGAAAATGAGCAGTTCTTC.

This chain links TRBV7-2 with TRBJ2-1, with 9 positions matching TRBD1. Germline CDR1 is SGHTA and CDR2 is FQGNSA. J was trimmed by 5 bases and V by 2 bases; bases with no gene match: 4. The CDR3 loop spans 15 amino acids. As DNA, the CDR3 is TGTGCCAGCAGCTTACAAGGACAGGGGAACAATGAGCAGTTCTTC. It specifies CASSLQGQGNNEQFF.